This T cell receptor beta chain was recorded in a study of patients and donors after allogeneic stem cell transplantation. MiXCR, applied by TCRdb to the RT-PCR reads, yields one record per CDR3 protein. The sample carries about 230,000 distinct CDR3 sequences, around 14% recorded once. With V trimmed by 6 bases and J by 2 bases, 11 bases remained unmatched. The CDR3 loop spans 15 amino acids. In germline, CDR1 is DFQATT, CDR2 SNEGSKA (reference sequence). The receptor's source is a human donor who was either an allogeneic HSCT recipient or a stem cell or donor lymphocyte infusion donor (not recorded which). It is not recorded whose cells these are; they may come from a transplant donor. Sequencing was carried out using blood, either unsorted or a sorted T cell fraction (not recorded which). The V call is TRBV20-1, the J call TRBJ2-3, with 7 bases lining up with TRBD1. CDR3 DNA: TGCAGTGCCCCTGACCGGACAGGACACACAGATACGCAGTATTTT. This encodes CSAPDRTGHTDTQYF.